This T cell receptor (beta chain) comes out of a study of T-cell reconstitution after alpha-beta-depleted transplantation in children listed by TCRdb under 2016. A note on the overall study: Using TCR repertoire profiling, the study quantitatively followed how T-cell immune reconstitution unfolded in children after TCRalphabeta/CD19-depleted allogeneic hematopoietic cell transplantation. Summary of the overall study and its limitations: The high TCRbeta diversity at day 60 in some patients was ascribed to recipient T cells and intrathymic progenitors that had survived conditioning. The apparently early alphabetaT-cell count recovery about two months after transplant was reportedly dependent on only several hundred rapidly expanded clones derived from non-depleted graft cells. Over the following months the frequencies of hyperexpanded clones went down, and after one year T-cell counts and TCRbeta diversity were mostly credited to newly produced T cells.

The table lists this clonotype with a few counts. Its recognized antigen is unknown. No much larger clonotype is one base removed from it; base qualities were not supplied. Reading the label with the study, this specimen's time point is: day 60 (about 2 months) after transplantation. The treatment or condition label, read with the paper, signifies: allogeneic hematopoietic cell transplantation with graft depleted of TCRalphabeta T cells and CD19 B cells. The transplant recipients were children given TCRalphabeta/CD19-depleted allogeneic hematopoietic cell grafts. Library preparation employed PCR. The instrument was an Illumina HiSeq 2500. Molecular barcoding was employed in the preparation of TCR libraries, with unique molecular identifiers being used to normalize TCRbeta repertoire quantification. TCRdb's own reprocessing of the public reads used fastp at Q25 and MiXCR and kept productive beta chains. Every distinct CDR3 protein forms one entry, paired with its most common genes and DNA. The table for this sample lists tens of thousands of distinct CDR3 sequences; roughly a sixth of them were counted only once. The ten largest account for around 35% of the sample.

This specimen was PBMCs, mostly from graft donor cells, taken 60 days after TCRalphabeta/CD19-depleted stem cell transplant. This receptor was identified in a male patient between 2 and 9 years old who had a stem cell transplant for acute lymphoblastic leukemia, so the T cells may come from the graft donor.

The CDR3 region: CATSRDSGGAETQYF. The DNA sequence is given as TGTGCCACCAGCAGAGATAGCGGGGGGGCAGAGACCCAGTACTTC. The chain is encoded by TRBV15 joined to TRBJ2-5; a stretch of 11 junction bases matches TRBD2. Taken from the germline V gene (reference sequence), the CDR1 and CDR2 loops are LNHNV and YYDKDF. At the junction V is shortened by 0 bases and J by 4 bases; bases outside the gene matches: 1. From the cysteine through the phenylalanine, the CDR3 covers 15 amino acids. Only CDR3 DNA remains: 45 bases, in frame from the first base.